The next 32 T cell receptor beta chains were all read from a single sample in a study of cytomegalovirus exposure and HLA in healthy donors. It was with 60 Vbeta and 13 Jbeta primers that the PCR ran. Only in-frame clones appear in the TCRdb table, and some are missing; sequencing was by immunoSEQ multiplex PCR. The table has more than 100,000 clones, more than 75% seen once; the top ten hold 10% to 13%. Input material: PBMCs. The receptor set was obtained from a woman in her late teens or twenties in good health and CMV-seropositive.

The chain recombines TRBV13 with TRBJ1-2, with D unclear. Between the trimmed V and J ends, which lost 0 bases and 4 bases, there was a span of 15 bases. The germline CDR1 and CDR2 sequences are PRHDT and FYEKMQ (reference sequence). The CDR3 spans 16 residues. CDR3 sequence reads: CASSLGRGNGVYGYTF. CDR3 nucleotide sequence: TGTGCCAGCAGCTTAGGCCGAGGGAACGGAGTCTATGGCTACACCTTC.

V gene TRBV7-3 combines with J gene TRBJ1-2; 7 positions match TRBD1. Germline V gene sequence: CDR1 SGHTA, CDR2 FQGTGA. V lost 5 bases to trimming and J lost 0 bases; unmatched junction nucleotides: 6. The CDR3 is 15 amino acids. The CDR3 bases are TGTGCCAGCAGCACCCAGGGGGACTCTAACTATGGCTACACCTTC. Protein product: CASSTQGDSNYGYTF.

The chain couples TRBV6-4 to TRBJ2-2; tentative D call: TRBD2 (5 bases). Germline V gene data show CDR1 as MRHNA and CDR2 as SNTAGT. The V gene lost 6 bases and the J gene lost 3 bases, with 11 bases spanning the gap. The CDR3 consists of 14 residues. The chain's CDR3 is CASSRGVDTGELFF. In DNA, the CDR3 is TGTGCCAGCAGCCGGGGAGTAGACACCGGGGAGCTGTTTTTT.

The chain combines TRBV6-6 with TRBJ2-4; D remains unclear. Per the germline V gene, CDR1 is MNHNY and CDR2 is SVGAGI (reference sequence). This CDR3 region has 14 residues. V was clipped by 7 bases and J by 8 bases, with 18 bases between them. CDR3 in DNA: TGTGCCAGCATCAACCCAGAATTCCTGGACATTCAGTACTTC. This gives the protein CASINPEFLDIQYF.

This clone was seen just once. The chain couples TRBV7-9 to TRBJ1-6; unclear D gene. Trimming took 3 bases from V and 9 from J, leaving 12 bases between them. The germline CDR1 and CDR2 sequences are SEHNR and FQNEAQ (reference sequence). CDR3 length: 14 residues. CDR3 DNA: TGTGCCAGCAGCTTCCGGGCCCGGGGTTCACCCCTCCACTTT. Its protein product is CASSFRARGSPLHF.

This clone appeared many times. The V gene is TRBV4-2, the J gene TRBJ2-1, with TRBD2 matching over 14 bases. The germline V gene encodes CDR1 LGHNA and CDR2 YNFKEQ. The CDR3 length is 15 residues. The J segment lost 3 bases and the V segment lost 7 bases, leaving 2 bases of the junction unmatched. The CDR3 sequence is CASIGTSGGYNEQFF. CDR3 bases: TGTGCCAGCATTGGGACTAGCGGGGGCTACAATGAGCAGTTCTTC.

V gene TRBV10-3 combines with J gene TRBJ1-4; a weak D match, TRBD1 (6 bases). V was clipped by 6 bases and J by 7 bases, with 15 bases between them. This CDR3 contains 14 residues. In germline, CDR1 is ENHRY, CDR2 SYGVKD. CDR3 in DNA: TGTGCCATCAGCCGGTGGGGGCGCGTTGAAAAACTGTTTTTT. It codes for CAISRWGRVEKLFF.

The table lists this clone with a few counts. The chain carries TRBV9 and TRBJ2-7, with a tentative D call TRBD2 (5 bases). Trimming shortened V by 1 base and J by 1 base, and 12 bases separated the two germline ends. CDR1 SGDLS and CDR2 YYNGEE come from the germline V gene. The CDR3 has 15 amino acids. The CDR3 bases are TGTGCCAGCAGCGTATCGGGCGTAGCGTCCTACGAGCAGTACTTC. Translated, it gives CASSVSGVASYEQYF.

The V and J genes are TRBV7-3 and TRBJ2-3; D is possibly TRBD1 (5 bases). The CDR3 is 18 residues long. Per the germline V gene, CDR1 is SGHTA and CDR2 is FQGTGA. V was shortened by 5 bases and J by 4 bases, with 25 bases between the two germline ends. CDR3 sequence (DNA): TGTGCCAGCAGCCTCAGACAGTTTTTGGCGCCAGTGTCAGATACGCAGTATTTT. Its translation is CASSLRQFLAPVSDTQYF.

This chain joins TRBV6-5 and TRBJ2-5, with D possibly TRBD1 on 6 matching bases. The germline CDR1 and CDR2 sequences are MNHEY and SVGAGI. This CDR3 spans 15 amino acids. Between the trimmed V and J ends, which lost 7 bases and 5 bases, there was a span of 20 bases. CDR3 sequence: CASINGQGKEETQYF. In DNA form, the CDR3 reads TGTGCCAGCATTAACGGGCAGGGGAAAGAGGAGACCCAGTACTTC.

This chain joins TRBV7-6 and TRBJ2-5; D is ambiguous. This CDR3 region has 12 residues. Germline CDR1 reads SGHVS; CDR2 reads FNYEAQ. With 5 bases removed from V and 4 bases from J, the gap between germline ends came to 8 bases. The CDR3 protein is CASSQVLETQYF. In DNA, the CDR3 is TGTGCCAGCAGCCAAGTACTAGAGACCCAGTACTTC. Using reference TRBV7-6 and TRBJ2-5 for the parts outside the CDR3, the full variable domain is GAGVSQSPRYKVTKRGQDVALRCDPISGHVSLYWYRQALGQGPEFLTYFNYEAQQDKSGLPNDRFSAERPEGSISTLTIQRTEQRDSAMYRCASSQVLETQYFGPGTRLLVL.

The chain has TRBV5-1 and TRBJ2-3; a possible D gene is TRBD2 (5 bases). Germline V gene data show CDR1 as SGHRS and CDR2 as YFSETQ. The CDR3 spans 14 residues. The ends were cut back, 4 bases at V and 4 bases at J, with 13 bases in the middle. The CDR3 protein is CASSPTGLPDTQYF. CDR3 sequence (DNA): TGCGCCAGCAGCCCAACCGGACTCCCAGATACGCAGTATTTT.

The table lists this clone with a few counts. The rearrangement links TRBV4-2 to TRBJ2-4, with 8 bases that match TRBD2. The CDR3 consists of 16 residues. J gave up 0 bases and V 6 bases, and 7 bases lay outside the gene matches. The germline CDR1 and CDR2 sequences are LGHNA and YNFKEQ. As DNA, the CDR3 is TGTGCCAGCAGTCCGGGGGGGGATCTAGCCAAAAACATTCAGTACTTC. It is translated as CASSPGGDLAKNIQYF.

This clone was seen only once. V is TRBV28 and J is TRBJ2-7; D is perhaps TRBD2 (5 bases). The CDR3 has 16 residues. Trimming pared 7 bases from V and 5 bases from J, leaving 24 bases between. Germline V gives CDR1 MDHEN, CDR2 SYDVKM. CDR3 sequence (DNA): TGTGCCAGCACTCAAATGAGAGGGCGCTTCTATGACGAGCAGTACTTC. Its protein product is CASTQMRGRFYDEQYF. Together with reference TRBV28 and TRBJ2-7, the CDR3 gives the full variable domain: DVKVTQSSRYLVKRTGEKVFLECVQDMDHENMFWYRQDPGLGLRLIYFSYDVKMKEKGDIPEGYSVSREKKERFSLILESASTNQTSMYLCASTQMRGRFYDEQYFGPGTRLTVT.

The V call is TRBV21-1, the J call TRBJ2-7; the table's D call, TRBD1, has no DNA check behind it. TRBV21-1 is recorded as a pseudogene. This CDR3 is built from 15 residues. The CDR3 reads CASSKMGQGYYEQYF. CDR3 sequence (DNA): TGTGCCAGCAGCAAAATGGGACAGGGATACTACGAGCAGTACTTC.

V and J are TRBV12-5 and TRBJ2-1; 12 positions match TRBD1. The CDR3 covers 14 residues. Trimming removed 7 bases from V and 6 bases from J; junction bases left unmatched: 4. Germline loops: CDR1 LGHNT, CDR2 FRNRAP. Here the CDR3 reads CASATGQGANEQFF. CDR3 DNA: TGTGCTAGTGCTACGGGACAGGGGGCCAATGAGCAGTTCTTC. Based on the CDR3 plus reference TRBV12-5 and TRBJ2-1, the full variable domain is DARVTQTPRHKVTEMGQEVTMRCQPILGHNTVFWYRQTMMQGLELLAYFRNRAPLDDSGMPKDRFSAEMPDATLATLKIQPSEPRDSAVYFCASATGQGANEQFFGPGTRLTVL.

This chain uses TRBV27 with TRBJ1-6, with D unclear. CDR1 and CDR2 from the germline V gene are MNHEY and SMNVEV (reference sequence). This CDR3 has 12 residues. Between the trimmed V and J ends, which lost 3 bases and 7 bases, there was a span of 4 bases. The CDR3: CASSFLNSPLHF. Here the CDR3 DNA reads TGTGCCAGCAGTTTTCTAAATTCACCCCTCCACTTT.

V usage is TRBV28 and J usage is TRBJ2-7; unclear D gene. V lost 8 bases to trimming and J lost 2 bases, with 13 bases between them. The CDR3 contains 13 residues. Germline V gene lookup returns CDR1 MDHEN and CDR2 SYDVKM. CDR3 DNA sequence: TGTGCCAGCGGTAAAGACATTACCTACGAGCAGTACTTC. Its protein product is CASGKDITYEQYF.

As regards this clone: At one of its ends the junction is not consistent with the germline gene, which may arise from a read error. The rearrangement uses TRBV9 and TRBJ2-7, with TRBD1 matching over 7 bases. The germline gives CDR1 SGDLS, CDR2 YYNGEE. The CDR3 has 15 residues. The CDR3 DNA sequence: TGTGCCGGCAGCGCCAGCCAGGGGGTTACCTACGAGCAGTACTTC. Its translation: CAGSASQGVTYEQYF. The full variable domain, rest sourced from reference TRBV9 and TRBJ2-7, is DSGVTQTPKHLITATGQRVTLRCSPRSGDLSVYWYQQSLDQGLQFLIQYYNGEERAKGNILERFSAQQFPDLHSELNLSSLELGDSALYFCAGSASQGVTYEQYFGPGTRLTVT.

The rearrangement uses TRBV5-6 and TRBJ2-2, with D maybe TRBD2 (5 bases). This CDR3 is 16 amino acids long. Trimming cost V 0 bases and J 7 bases, with 16 bases left between them. CDR1 and CDR2 from the germline V gene are SGHDT and YYEEEE. CDR3 DNA: TGTGCCAGCAGCTTGGAAGCTGGGTCCGGGGTCGGGGAGCTGTTTTTT. Its translation: CASSLEAGSGVGELFF.

This chain links TRBV4-2 with TRBJ2-7; 9 bases fit TRBD2. V shed 4 bases, J shed 7 bases, and the junction held 14 bases outside the gene matches. Germline V gene sequence: CDR1 LGHNA, CDR2 YNFKEQ. The CDR3 covers 16 residues. The CDR3, as DNA: TGTGCCAGCAGCCCGGCGCGGACTAGCGCGGGCGTGGAGCAGTACTTC. It yields the protein CASSPARTSAGVEQYF.

The chain has TRBV11-2 and TRBJ2-5; TRBD2 matches 10 bases. The J call is in doubt because the DNA end fits TRBJ2-7 better. Germline V gene data show CDR1 as SGHAT and CDR2 as FQNNGV. The length of the CDR3 is 15 residues. Here the CDR3 reads CASSLSTSGAYEQYF. As DNA, the CDR3 is TGTGCCAGCAGCTTATCTACTAGCGGGGCCTACGAGCAGTACTTC.

This clone was picked up a small number of times. V usage is TRBV28 and J usage is TRBJ1-1; D is unclear. The CDR3 loop spans 16 amino acids. Trimming shortened V by 7 bases and J by 3 bases, and 21 bases separated the two germline ends. In germline, CDR1 is MDHEN, CDR2 SYDVKM. CDR3 in DNA: TGTGCCAGCATACCCCCAGAGGCGGGGTGGGACACTGAAGCTTTCTTT. Its translation is CASIPPEAGWDTEAFF.

The chain links TRBV19 to TRBJ2-7; TRBD2 matches 9 bases. With 1 base clipped from V and 1 base from J, the junction kept 2 bases outside the gene matches. The CDR3 is 15 amino acids. Germline CDR1 reads LNHDA; CDR2 reads SQIVND (reference sequence). The CDR3 protein is CASSIAAGGSYEQYF. The CDR3 coding sequence is TGTGCCAGTAGTATAGCAGCGGGGGGATCCTACGAGCAGTACTTC.

J is TRBJ2-1 and V is TRBV5-1, with 11 bases matching TRBD2. V shed 2 bases and J 5 bases; nucleotides not matched to a gene: 3. Germline V lookup: CDR1 SGHRS, CDR2 YFSETQ. The CDR3 loop spans 15 amino acids. In DNA, the CDR3 is TGCGCCAGCAGCTTTAGCGGGAGGGGTGACAATGAGCAGTTCTTC. This encodes CASSFSGRGDNEQFF.

V gene TRBV9 combines with J gene TRBJ2-7; 8 bases fit TRBD1. Germline V gene sequence: CDR1 SGDLS, CDR2 YYNGEE. V shed 1 base, J shed 0 bases, and the junction held 3 bases outside the gene matches. The CDR3 is 15 residues long. The CDR3 nucleotides are TGTGCCAGCAGCGTAAGGACAGGGAGCTCCTACGAGCAGTACTTC. This gives the protein CASSVRTGSSYEQYF.

The chain is built from TRBV7-9 and TRBJ1-2; the D gene is possibly TRBD1 (6 bases). Germline V lookup: CDR1 SEHNR, CDR2 FQNEAQ (reference sequence). V lost 5 bases to trimming and J lost 2 bases, with 18 bases between them. The CDR3 sequence is 16 residues long. CDR3 DNA sequence: TGTGCCAGCAGCCTTTCGGGCAAGGGGGAGAACTATGGCTACACCTTC. Residues: CASSLSGKGENYGYTF.

The V and J genes are TRBV28 and TRBJ1-1; TRBD1 might be the D (5 bases). There are 13 residues in the CDR3. V lost 3 bases and J 5 bases, leaving 10 bases between the germline ends. Looked up from germline, CDR1 is MDHEN and CDR2 is SYDVKM. The CDR3 loop reads CASSFRGWTEAFF. The CDR3 region has the DNA TGTGCCAGCAGTTTTAGGGGATGGACTGAAGCTTTCTTT.

This clone was counted a few times. The chain uses TRBV29-1 and TRBJ2-2, with TRBD1 matching 7 bases. Germline CDR1 and CDR2: SQVTM and ANQGSEA. The CDR3 loop spans 14 amino acids. With V trimmed by 6 bases and J by 2 bases, 6 bases remained unmatched. This chain's CDR3 is CSVVGTVNTGELFF. The DNA of the CDR3 is TGCAGCGTAGTTGGGACAGTCAACACCGGGGAGCTGTTTTTT.

The chain combines TRBV5-1 with TRBJ1-6; tentative D call: TRBD1 (5 bases). Trimming left V 0 bases short and J 10 bases short, with 8 bases between. CDR3 size: 13 residues. The V gene's germline CDR1 is SGHRS and CDR2 YFSETQ. The CDR3 spells CASSLERGSPLHF. In DNA, the CDR3 is TGCGCCAGCAGCTTGGAACGGGGGTCACCCCTCCACTTT.

The sample holds one count of this clone. V usage is TRBV5-4 and J usage is TRBJ1-2; D is unresolved. Trimming shortened V by 5 bases and J by 0 bases, and 14 bases separated the two germline ends. Germline loops: CDR1 SGHNT, CDR2 YYREEE (reference sequence). This CDR3 has 15 amino acids. For the CDR3, the DNA is TGTGCCAGCAGGTTCGGTGAAGGAGCTAACTATGGCTACACCTTC. This codes for CASRFGEGANYGYTF.

CDR3 region: CASRSGSATINQPQHF. The CDR3 DNA sequence: TGTGCCAGCAGGTCGGGGTCAGCTACTATCAATCAGCCCCAGCATTTT. The chain links TRBV2 to TRBJ1-5; D ambiguous. Per the germline V gene, CDR1 is SNHLY and CDR2 is FYNNEI. V was trimmed by 6 bases and J by 3 bases, leaving 18 bases between them. This CDR3 has 16 amino acids.